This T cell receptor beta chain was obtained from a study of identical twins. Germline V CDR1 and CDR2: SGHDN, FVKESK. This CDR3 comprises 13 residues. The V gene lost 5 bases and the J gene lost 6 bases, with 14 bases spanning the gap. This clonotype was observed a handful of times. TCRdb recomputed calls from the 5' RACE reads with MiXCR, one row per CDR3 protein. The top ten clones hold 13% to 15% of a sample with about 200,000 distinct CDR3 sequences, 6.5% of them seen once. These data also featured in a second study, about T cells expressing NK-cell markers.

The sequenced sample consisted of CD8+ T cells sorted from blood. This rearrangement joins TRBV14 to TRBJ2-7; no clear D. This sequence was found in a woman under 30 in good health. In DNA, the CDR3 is TGTGCCAGCAGCTATAGGTTTTCGCGCGAGCAGTACTTC. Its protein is CASSYRFSREQYF. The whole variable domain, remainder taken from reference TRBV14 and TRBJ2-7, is EAGVTQFPSHSVIEKGQTVTLRCDPISGHDNLYWYRRVMGKEIKFLLHFVKESKQDESGMPNNRFLAERTGGTYSTLKVQPAELEDSGVYFCASSYRFSREQYFGPGTRLTVT.